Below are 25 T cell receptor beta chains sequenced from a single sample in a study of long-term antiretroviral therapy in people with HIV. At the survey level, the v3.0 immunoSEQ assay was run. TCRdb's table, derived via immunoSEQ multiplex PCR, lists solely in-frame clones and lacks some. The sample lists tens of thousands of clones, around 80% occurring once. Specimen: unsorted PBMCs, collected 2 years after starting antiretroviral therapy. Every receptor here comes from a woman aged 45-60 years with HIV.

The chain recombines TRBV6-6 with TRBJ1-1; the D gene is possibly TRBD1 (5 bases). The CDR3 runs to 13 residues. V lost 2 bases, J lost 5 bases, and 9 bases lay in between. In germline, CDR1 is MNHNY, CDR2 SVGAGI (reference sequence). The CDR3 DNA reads TGTGCCAGCAGTTACAGCACAGGAACTGAAGCTTTCTTT. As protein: CASSYSTGTEAFF.

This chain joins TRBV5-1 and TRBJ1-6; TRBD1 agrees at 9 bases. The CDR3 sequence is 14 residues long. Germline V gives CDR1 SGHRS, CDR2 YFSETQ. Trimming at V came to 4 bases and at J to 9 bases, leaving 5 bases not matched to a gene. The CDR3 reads CASSNGTGTSPLHF. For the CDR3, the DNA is TGCGCCAGCAGCAACGGGACAGGGACTTCACCCCTCCACTTT.

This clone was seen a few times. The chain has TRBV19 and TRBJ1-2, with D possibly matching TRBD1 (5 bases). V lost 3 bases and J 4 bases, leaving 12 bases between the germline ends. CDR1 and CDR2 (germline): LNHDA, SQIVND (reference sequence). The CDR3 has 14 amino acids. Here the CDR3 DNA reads TGTGCCAGTAGTATGGGACCCACCTTCTATGGCTACACCTTC. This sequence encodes CASSMGPTFYGYTF.

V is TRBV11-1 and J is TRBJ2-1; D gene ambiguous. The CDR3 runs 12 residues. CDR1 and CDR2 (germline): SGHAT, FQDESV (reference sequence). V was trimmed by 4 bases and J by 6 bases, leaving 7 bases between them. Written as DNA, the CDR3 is TGTGCCAGCAGCTCCAGACGCAATGAGCAGTTCTTC. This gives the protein CASSSRRNEQFF.

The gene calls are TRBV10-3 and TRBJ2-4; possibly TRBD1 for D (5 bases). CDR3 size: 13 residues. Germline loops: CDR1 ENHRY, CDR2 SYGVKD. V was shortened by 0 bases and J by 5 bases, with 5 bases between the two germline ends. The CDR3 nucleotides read TGTGCCATCAGTGAGTCCAGGGAAAACATTCAGTACTTC. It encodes CAISESRENIQYF.

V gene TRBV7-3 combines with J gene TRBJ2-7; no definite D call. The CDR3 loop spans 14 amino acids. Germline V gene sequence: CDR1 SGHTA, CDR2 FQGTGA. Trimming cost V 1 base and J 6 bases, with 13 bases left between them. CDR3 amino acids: CASSLNTRSGEQYF. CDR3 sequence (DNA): TGTGCCAGCAGCTTAAATACCAGGTCCGGCGAGCAGTACTTC.

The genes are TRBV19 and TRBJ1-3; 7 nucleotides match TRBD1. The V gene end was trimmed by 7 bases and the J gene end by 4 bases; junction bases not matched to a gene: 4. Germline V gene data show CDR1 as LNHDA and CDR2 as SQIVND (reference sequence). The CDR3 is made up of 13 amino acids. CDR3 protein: CASITGAGNTIYF. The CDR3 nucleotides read TGTGCCAGTATAACAGGGGCCGGAAACACCATATATTTT.

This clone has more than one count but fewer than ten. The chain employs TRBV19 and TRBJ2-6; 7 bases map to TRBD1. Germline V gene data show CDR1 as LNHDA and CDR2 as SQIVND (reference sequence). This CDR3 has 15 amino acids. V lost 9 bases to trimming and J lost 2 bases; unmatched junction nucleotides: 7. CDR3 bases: TGTGCCAGCCTGTTTCAGGGGGCTGGGGCCAACGTCCTGACTTTC. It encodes CASLFQGAGANVLTF.

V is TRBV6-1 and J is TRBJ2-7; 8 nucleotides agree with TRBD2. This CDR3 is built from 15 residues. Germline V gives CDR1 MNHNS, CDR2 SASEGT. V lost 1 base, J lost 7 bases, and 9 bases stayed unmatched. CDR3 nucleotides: TGTGCCAGCAGTGAAGGGGGCGGGGGGCGCGAAGAGCAGTACGTC. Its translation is CASSEGGGGREEQYV.

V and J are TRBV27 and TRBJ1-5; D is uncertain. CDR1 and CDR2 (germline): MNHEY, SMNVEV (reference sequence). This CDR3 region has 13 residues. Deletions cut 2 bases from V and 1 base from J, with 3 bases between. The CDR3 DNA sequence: TGTGCCAGCAGTTTAGGGAGCAATCAGCCCCAGCATTTT. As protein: CASSLGSNQPQHF.

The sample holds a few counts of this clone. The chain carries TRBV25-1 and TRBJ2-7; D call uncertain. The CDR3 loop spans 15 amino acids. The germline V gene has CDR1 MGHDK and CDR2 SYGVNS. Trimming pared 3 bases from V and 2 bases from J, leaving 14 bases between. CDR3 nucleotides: TGTGCCAGCAGTGATTTTTTACAGAGTCCCTACGAGCAGTACTTC. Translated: CASSDFLQSPYEQYF.

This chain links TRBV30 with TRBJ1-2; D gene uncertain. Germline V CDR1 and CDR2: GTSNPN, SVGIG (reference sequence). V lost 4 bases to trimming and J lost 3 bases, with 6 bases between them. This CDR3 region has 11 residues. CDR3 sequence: CAWTAHYGYTF. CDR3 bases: TGTGCCTGGACAGCGCACTATGGCTACACCTTC.

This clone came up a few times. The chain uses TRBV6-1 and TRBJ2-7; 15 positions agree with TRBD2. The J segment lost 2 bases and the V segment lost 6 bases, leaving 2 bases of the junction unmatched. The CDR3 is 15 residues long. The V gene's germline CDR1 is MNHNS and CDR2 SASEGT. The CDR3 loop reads CASSGLAGGPYEQYF. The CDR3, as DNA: TGTGCCAGCAGCGGACTAGCGGGGGGGCCCTACGAGCAGTACTTC.

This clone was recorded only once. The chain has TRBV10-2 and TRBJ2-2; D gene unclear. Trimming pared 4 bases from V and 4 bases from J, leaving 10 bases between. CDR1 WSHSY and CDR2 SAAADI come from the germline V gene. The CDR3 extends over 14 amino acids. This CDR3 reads CASSGVTITGELFF. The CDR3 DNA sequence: TGCGCCAGCAGTGGGGTCACCATCACCGGGGAGCTGTTTTTT.

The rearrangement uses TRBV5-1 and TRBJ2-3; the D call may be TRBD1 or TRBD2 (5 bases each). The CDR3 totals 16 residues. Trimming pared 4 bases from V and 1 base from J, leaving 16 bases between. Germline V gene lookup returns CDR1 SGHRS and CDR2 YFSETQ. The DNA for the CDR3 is TGCGCCAGCAGCCCGCGACGGGGCGGTGGCACAGATACGCAGTATTTT. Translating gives CASSPRRGGGTDTQYF.

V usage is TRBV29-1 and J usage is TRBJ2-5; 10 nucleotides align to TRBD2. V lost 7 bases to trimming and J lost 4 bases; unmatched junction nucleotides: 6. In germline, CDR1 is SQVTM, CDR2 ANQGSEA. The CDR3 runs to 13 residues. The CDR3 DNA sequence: TGCAGCGCACCACTAGCGGGGAGAGAGACCCAGTACTTC. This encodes CSAPLAGRETQYF.

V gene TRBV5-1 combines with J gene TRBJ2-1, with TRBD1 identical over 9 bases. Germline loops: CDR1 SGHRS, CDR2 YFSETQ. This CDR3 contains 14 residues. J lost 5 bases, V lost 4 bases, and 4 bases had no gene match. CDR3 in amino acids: CASSQWDRDNEQFF. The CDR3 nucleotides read TGCGCCAGCAGCCAGTGGGACAGGGACAATGAGCAGTTCTTC.

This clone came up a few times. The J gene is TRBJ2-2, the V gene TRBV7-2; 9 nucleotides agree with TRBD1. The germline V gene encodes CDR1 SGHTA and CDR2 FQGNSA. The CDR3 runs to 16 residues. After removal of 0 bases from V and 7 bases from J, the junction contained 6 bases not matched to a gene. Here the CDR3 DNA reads TGTGCCAGCAGCTTAGCACGGACAGGGGTGGGCGGGGAGCTGTTTTTT. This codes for CASSLARTGVGGELFF. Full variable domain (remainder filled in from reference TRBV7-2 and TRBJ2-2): GAGVSQSPSNKVTEKGKDVELRCDPISGHTALYWYRQSLGQGLEFLIYFQGNSAPDKSGLPSDRFSAERTGGSVSTLTIQRTQQEDSAVYLCASSLARTGVGGELFFGEGSRLTVL.

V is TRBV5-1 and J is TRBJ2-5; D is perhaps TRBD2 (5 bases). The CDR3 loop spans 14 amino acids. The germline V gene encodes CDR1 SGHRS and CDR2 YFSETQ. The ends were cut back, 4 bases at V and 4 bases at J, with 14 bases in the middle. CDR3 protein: CASSPRVGRETQYF. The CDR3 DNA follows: TGCGCCAGCAGCCCCCGGGTGGGGAGAGAGACCCAGTACTTC.

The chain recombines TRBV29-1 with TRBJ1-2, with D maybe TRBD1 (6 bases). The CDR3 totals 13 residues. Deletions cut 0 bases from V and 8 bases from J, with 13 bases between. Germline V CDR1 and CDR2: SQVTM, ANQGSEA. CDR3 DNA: TGCAGCGTTGAAGAAGGGGGGCTGGGAGGCTACACCTTC. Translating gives CSVEEGGLGGYTF.

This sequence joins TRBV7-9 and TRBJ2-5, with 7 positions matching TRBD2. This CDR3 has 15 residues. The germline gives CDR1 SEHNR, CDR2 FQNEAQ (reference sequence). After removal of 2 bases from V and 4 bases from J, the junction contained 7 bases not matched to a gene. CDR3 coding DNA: TGTGCCAGCAGCTTATCAGGCGGGGGAAGAGAGACCCAGTACTTC. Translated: CASSLSGGGRETQYF.

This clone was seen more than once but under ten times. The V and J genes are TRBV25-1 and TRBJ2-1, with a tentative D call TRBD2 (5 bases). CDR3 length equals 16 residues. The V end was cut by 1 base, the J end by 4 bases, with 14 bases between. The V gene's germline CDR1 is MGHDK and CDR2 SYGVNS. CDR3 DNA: TGTGCCAGCAGTGAATTTCGTCGGGATAATTACAATGAGCAGTTCTTC. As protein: CASSEFRRDNYNEQFF. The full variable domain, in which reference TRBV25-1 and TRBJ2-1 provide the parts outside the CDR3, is EADIYQTPRYLVIGTGKKITLECSQTMGHDKMYWYQQDPGMELHLIHYSYGVNSTEKGDLSSESTVSRIRTEHFPLTLESARPSHTSQYLCASSEFRRDNYNEQFFGPGTRLTVL.

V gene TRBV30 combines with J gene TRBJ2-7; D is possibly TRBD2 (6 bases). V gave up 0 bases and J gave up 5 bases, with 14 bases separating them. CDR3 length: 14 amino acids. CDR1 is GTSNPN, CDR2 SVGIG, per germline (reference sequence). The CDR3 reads CAWSVRVSGDEQYF. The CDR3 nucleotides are TGTGCCTGGAGTGTACGAGTATCGGGGGACGAGCAGTACTTC.

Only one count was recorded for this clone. The CDR3 DNA reads TGTGCCAGCAGTTATATTCAGGGATACACTGAAGCTTTCTTT. Its protein is CASSYIQGYTEAFF. The chain links TRBV6-5 to TRBJ1-1; D is possibly TRBD1 (5 bases). The CDR3 is made up of 14 amino acids. The V gene's germline CDR1 is MNHEY and CDR2 SVGAGI. V was clipped by 3 bases and J by 3 bases, with 11 bases between them.

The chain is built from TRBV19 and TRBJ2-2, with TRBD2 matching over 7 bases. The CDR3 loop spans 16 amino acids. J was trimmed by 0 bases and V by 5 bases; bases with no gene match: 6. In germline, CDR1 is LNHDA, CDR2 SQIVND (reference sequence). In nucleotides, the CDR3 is TGTGCCAGTAGTTTCAGCGGGGTAACGAACACCGGGGAGCTGTTTTTT. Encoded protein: CASSFSGVTNTGELFF.